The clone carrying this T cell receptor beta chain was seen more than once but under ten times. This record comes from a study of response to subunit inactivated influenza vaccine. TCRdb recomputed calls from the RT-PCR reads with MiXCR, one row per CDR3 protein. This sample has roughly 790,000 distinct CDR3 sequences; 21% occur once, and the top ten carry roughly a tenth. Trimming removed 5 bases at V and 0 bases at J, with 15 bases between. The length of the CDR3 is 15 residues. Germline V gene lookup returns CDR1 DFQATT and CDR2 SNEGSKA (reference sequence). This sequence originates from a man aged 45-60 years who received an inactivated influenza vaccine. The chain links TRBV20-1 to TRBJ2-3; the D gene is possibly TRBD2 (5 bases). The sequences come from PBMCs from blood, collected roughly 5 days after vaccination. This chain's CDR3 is CSAFPHGVSTDTQYF. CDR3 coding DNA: TGCAGTGCTTTTCCCCACGGGGTAAGCACAGATACGCAGTATTTT.